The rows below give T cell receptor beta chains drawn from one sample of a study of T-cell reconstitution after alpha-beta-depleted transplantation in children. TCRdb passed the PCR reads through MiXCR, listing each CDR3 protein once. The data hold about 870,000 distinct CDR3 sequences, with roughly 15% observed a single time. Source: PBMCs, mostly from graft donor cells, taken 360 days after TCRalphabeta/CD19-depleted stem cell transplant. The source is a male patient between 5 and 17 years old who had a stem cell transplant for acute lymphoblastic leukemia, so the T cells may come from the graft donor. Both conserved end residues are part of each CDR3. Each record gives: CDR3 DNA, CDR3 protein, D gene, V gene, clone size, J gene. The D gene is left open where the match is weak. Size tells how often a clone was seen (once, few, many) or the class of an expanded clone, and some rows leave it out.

CDR3 DNA: TGCAGCTCCTGGGCCGGGCAAGGCTACACCTTC
CDR3 protein: CSSWAGQGYTF
D gene: -
V gene: TRBV29-1
clone size: few
J gene: TRBJ1-2

CDR3 DNA: TGTGCCAGCAGCTTTACAGGGCCCAATGAGCAGTTCTTC
CDR3 protein: CASSFTGPNEQFF
D gene: -
V gene: TRBV5-6
clone size: -
J gene: TRBJ2-1

CDR3 DNA: TGTGCCAGCAGCCCTAGGACAGGGGGCGGTGGGTCGGATGAGCAGTTCTTC
CDR3 protein: CASSPRTGGGGSDEQFF
D gene: TRBD1
V gene: TRBV7-8
clone size: -
J gene: TRBJ2-1

CDR3 DNA: TGTGCCAGCTCACCATTCTCGGACAGGGGCCTTAACTATGGCTACACCTTC
CDR3 protein: CASSPFSDRGLNYGYTF
D gene: TRBD1
V gene: TRBV18
clone size: -
J gene: TRBJ1-2

CDR3 DNA: TGTGCCACCAGCAGAGATCGCGGCGGTACGCAGTATTTT
CDR3 protein: CATSRDRGGTQYF
D gene: -
V gene: TRBV15
clone size: -
J gene: TRBJ2-3

CDR3 DNA: TGTGCCAGCAGCCCGGCCTCTAACTATGGCTACACCTTC
CDR3 protein: CASSPASNYGYTF
D gene: -
V gene: TRBV6-1
clone size: -
J gene: TRBJ1-2

CDR3 DNA: TGTGCCAGCAGTTTAGAAGCGGGAGGGCCGATGGAGACCCAGTACTTC
CDR3 protein: CASSLEAGGPMETQYF
D gene: TRBD2
V gene: TRBV27
clone size: -
J gene: TRBJ2-5

CDR3 DNA: TGTGCCAGCAGCCGGAACCTCCGGGAGCGGCCTGACTTC
CDR3 protein: CASSRNLRERPDF
D gene: -
V gene: TRBV7-9
clone size: -
J gene: TRBJ1-2

CDR3 DNA: TGTGCCAGCAGCTGGACTAGCGGGAGAGTGGACACCGGGGAGCTGTTTTTT
CDR3 protein: CASSWTSGRVDTGELFF
D gene: TRBD2
V gene: TRBV5-5
clone size: -
J gene: TRBJ2-2

CDR3 DNA: TGTGCCAGCAGCTACCACCCCGGGGAGCTGTTTTTT
CDR3 protein: CASSYHPGELFF
D gene: -
V gene: TRBV7-2
clone size: -
J gene: TRBJ2-2

CDR3 DNA: TGTGCCAGCAGACGGGAGTACCTCGCCTACAATGAGCAGTTCTTC
CDR3 protein: CASRREYLAYNEQFF
D gene: -
V gene: TRBV25-1
clone size: -
J gene: TRBJ2-1

CDR3 DNA: TGTGCCAGCAGCCAAGGACACAGATTTAACTATGGCTACACCTTC
CDR3 protein: CASSQGHRFNYGYTF
D gene: -
V gene: TRBV3-1
clone size: -
J gene: TRBJ1-2

CDR3 DNA: TGCGCCAGCAGCCGGTATAATCAAGAGACCCAGTACTTC
CDR3 protein: CASSRYNQETQYF
D gene: -
V gene: TRBV4-1
clone size: -
J gene: TRBJ2-5

CDR3 DNA: TGTGCCAGCAGCTTAGGGGGAGGCACCAAAAACATTCAGTACTTC
CDR3 protein: CASSLGGGTKNIQYF
D gene: -
V gene: TRBV7-4
clone size: -
J gene: TRBJ2-4

CDR3 DNA: TGTGCCAGCAGTTTAGAGGGCCCCCCTAATGAAAAACTGTTTTTT
CDR3 protein: CASSLEGPPNEKLFF
D gene: -
V gene: TRBV12-3/TRBV12-4
clone size: few
J gene: TRBJ1-4

CDR3 DNA: TGTGCCAGCAGCTTAACGGGGAGAATCACTGAAGCTTTCTTT
CDR3 protein: CASSLTGRITEAFF
D gene: -
V gene: TRBV7-3
clone size: few
J gene: TRBJ1-1

CDR3 DNA: TGTGCCAGCAGCTCGGACAGAGACAATGAGCAGTTCTTC
CDR3 protein: CASSSDRDNEQFF
D gene: -
V gene: TRBV13
clone size: few
J gene: TRBJ2-1

CDR3 DNA: TGTGCCACCAGCAGAGGGGCCTATGGCTACACCTTC
CDR3 protein: CATSRGAYGYTF
D gene: -
V gene: TRBV15
clone size: few
J gene: TRBJ1-2

CDR3 DNA: TGTGCCAGCAGTTTCGAGGGACTAGAGGGGGGTAGGTACGAGCAGTACTTC
CDR3 protein: CASSFEGLEGGRYEQYF
D gene: TRBD2
V gene: TRBV12-3/TRBV12-4
clone size: -
J gene: TRBJ2-7

CDR3 DNA: TGCAGCGTTGGAGTTCTTCCGGGACTATCATCGATCTATCTTAACAATGAGCAGTTCTTC
CDR3 protein: CSVGVLPGLSSIYLNNEQFF
D gene: TRBD2
V gene: TRBV29-1
clone size: -
J gene: TRBJ2-1

CDR3 DNA: TGTGCCAGCAGCGAAGGCTGGGCGGAGACCCAGTACTTC
CDR3 protein: CASSEGWAETQYF
D gene: -
V gene: TRBV7-2
clone size: -
J gene: TRBJ2-5

CDR3 DNA: TGCAGCGTTGAAGATTATACCCGGGACGCCAGCGAGCAGTACTTC
CDR3 protein: CSVEDYTRDASEQYF
D gene: -
V gene: TRBV29-1
clone size: few
J gene: TRBJ2-7

CDR3 DNA: TGTGCCAGCAGCCCACCCGGGACAGGGGGTTTCTATGGCTACACCTTC
CDR3 protein: CASSPPGTGGFYGYTF
D gene: TRBD1
V gene: TRBV12-3/TRBV12-4
clone size: -
J gene: TRBJ1-2

CDR3 DNA: TGTGCCAGCAGCTTCCGAGGGTCCCACGAGCAGTACTTC
CDR3 protein: CASSFRGSHEQYF
D gene: -
V gene: TRBV5-5
clone size: few
J gene: TRBJ2-7

CDR3 DNA: TGCAGTGCTAGCTTGGTGGGGGGGGAAATCAATGAGCAGTTCTTC
CDR3 protein: CSASLVGGEINEQFF
D gene: TRBD2
V gene: TRBV20-1
clone size: few
J gene: TRBJ2-1

CDR3 DNA: TGTGCCAGCAGTTTCCAGGGGACTGGAAACACCATATATTTT
CDR3 protein: CASSFQGTGNTIYF
D gene: -
V gene: TRBV28
clone size: many
J gene: TRBJ1-3

CDR3 DNA: TGCAGGCCCACCGGGACAGGGGTGGTGGGCTATGGCTACACCTTC
CDR3 protein: CRPTGTGVVGYGYTF
D gene: TRBD1
V gene: TRBV20-1
clone size: few
J gene: TRBJ1-2

CDR3 DNA: TGTGCCAGCAGCTTGAGACAGGGGCCGGGCGAGCAGTACTTC
CDR3 protein: CASSLRQGPGEQYF
D gene: TRBD1
V gene: TRBV7-8
clone size: -
J gene: TRBJ2-7

CDR3 DNA: TGTGCCAGCAGCTTGACTACAGGGTATCCGGAGACCCAGTACTTC
CDR3 protein: CASSLTTGYPETQYF
D gene: -
V gene: TRBV7-6
clone size: few
J gene: TRBJ2-5

CDR3 DNA: TGCGCCAGCAGCTTGGTGCTGAAGAACACCGGGGAGCTGTTTTTT
CDR3 protein: CASSLVLKNTGELFF
D gene: -
V gene: TRBV5-1
clone size: -
J gene: TRBJ2-2

CDR3 DNA: TGTGCCAGCAGCTTGCCGGCGGGAATGGATAATGAGCAGTTCTTC
CDR3 protein: CASSLPAGMDNEQFF
D gene: -
V gene: TRBV5-4
clone size: -
J gene: TRBJ2-1

CDR3 DNA: TGTGCCAGCAGCTTGCCCCCTACAGGGAGACAGTTCTTC
CDR3 protein: CASSLPPTGRQFF
D gene: -
V gene: TRBV5-6
clone size: many
J gene: TRBJ2-1

CDR3 DNA: TGTGCCAGCAGCCCGGGACTTCCTTCCACAGATACGCAGTATTTT
CDR3 protein: CASSPGLPSTDTQYF
D gene: -
V gene: TRBV3-1
clone size: once
J gene: TRBJ2-3

CDR3 DNA: TGCAGTGCTAGGGACCCCAGACTAGTTCATGAGCAGTTCTTC
CDR3 protein: CSARDPRLVHEQFF
D gene: -
V gene: TRBV20-1
clone size: -
J gene: TRBJ2-1

CDR3 DNA: TGTGCCAGCAGTCTTAGGACTAGCGGATTGGGGGAGCAGTACTTC
CDR3 protein: CASSLRTSGLGEQYF
D gene: TRBD2
V gene: TRBV4-2
clone size: many
J gene: TRBJ2-7

CDR3 DNA: TGTGCCAGCTCACCGGCGGGAGATTTCTATGGCTACACCTTC
CDR3 protein: CASSPAGDFYGYTF
D gene: -
V gene: TRBV18
clone size: -
J gene: TRBJ1-2

CDR3 DNA: TGTGCCAGCAGTAACCGACTGTCCATCTACAATGAGCAGTTCTTC
CDR3 protein: CASSNRLSIYNEQFF
D gene: -
V gene: TRBV6-5
clone size: few
J gene: TRBJ2-1

CDR3 DNA: TGTGCCAGCAGTCCCAGACCGGGTATCTCTGGAAACACCATATATTTT
CDR3 protein: CASSPRPGISGNTIYF
D gene: -
V gene: TRBV25-1
clone size: few
J gene: TRBJ1-3

CDR3 DNA: TGTGCCAGCAGCTCCAGGGACTTCGACTCTCGTTACGAGCAGTACTTC
CDR3 protein: CASSSRDFDSRYEQYF
D gene: -
V gene: TRBV13
clone size: many
J gene: TRBJ2-7

CDR3 DNA: TGCGCCAGCAGCTTGAGTGCAGCCTCCTCTGGGGCCAACGTCCTGACTTTC
CDR3 protein: CASSLSAASSGANVLTF
D gene: -
V gene: TRBV5-1
clone size: -
J gene: TRBJ2-6

CDR3 DNA: TGTGCCAGCAGTTTATCCGGGACTAGCGGGTTCCAATCCTACAATGAGCAGTTCTTC
CDR3 protein: CASSLSGTSGFQSYNEQFF
D gene: TRBD2
V gene: TRBV27
clone size: many
J gene: TRBJ2-1

CDR3 DNA: TGTGCCAGCCGACCCAGATACAATGAGCAGTTCTTC
CDR3 protein: CASRPRYNEQFF
D gene: -
V gene: TRBV12-3/TRBV12-4
clone size: -
J gene: TRBJ2-1

CDR3 DNA: TGTGCCAGCAGGGACTTAGAAGGGACAGGGAGTCTGAGGGCCTACAATGAGCAGTTCTTC
CDR3 protein: CASRDLEGTGSLRAYNEQFF
D gene: TRBD1
V gene: TRBV6-4
clone size: -
J gene: TRBJ2-1

CDR3 DNA: TGCAGTGCTAGGGGGATAACAGGCATTGAAGCTTTCTTT
CDR3 protein: CSARGITGIEAFF
D gene: -
V gene: TRBV20-1
clone size: few
J gene: TRBJ1-1